This paragraph reports one T cell receptor beta chain. The data derive from a study of CD8 T cells in ankylosing spondylitis. Trimming shortened V by 0 bases and J by 5 bases, and 6 bases separated the two germline ends. This CDR3 region has 14 residues. Germline CDR1 reads SGHRS; CDR2 reads YFSETQ. MiXCR was run by TCRdb on the 5' RACE reads, yielding one entry per CDR3 protein. The data hold approximately 100,000 distinct CDR3 sequences, with roughly 8.3% observed a single time. This TCR was recovered from a male donor with ankylosing spondylitis or in good health (not recorded which). V usage is TRBV5-1 and J usage is TRBJ1-6, with D unclear. Sequences were obtained from blood, either unsorted or a sorted T cell fraction (not recorded which). The CDR3 region is CASSLGADNSPLHF. For the CDR3, the DNA is TGCGCCAGCAGCTTGGGGGCGGATAATTCACCCCTCCACTTT.